These T cell receptor beta chains were read from a single sample in a study of blood T cells in healthy people across ages. One entry per CDR3 protein results from TCRdb running MiXCR on the 5' RACE reads. The table has some 900,000 distinct CDR3 sequences, about 48% seen once; the top ten hold roughly 13%. Sequences were obtained from blood. These receptors were taken from a young man in good health. The conserved cysteine and the conserved F or W are not part of the CDR3 here. D genes are given only for firm matches.

TRBD1	TRBV15	TRBJ2-7	ATSRDPTGNNEQY
TRBD2	TRBV2	TRBJ2-3	ASSASSGGRDTQY
TRBD1	TRBV7-8	TRBJ1-5	ASSLAWTQGGNQPQH
TRBD1	TRBV6-5	TRBJ1-1	ASSQGVTEAF
.	TRBV14	TRBJ1-1	ASSQVGYRQNTEAF
.	TRBV29-1	TRBJ2-1	SSTDIGGEQF
.	TRBV7-2	TRBJ1-2	ASSLAADSSANNGYT
.	TRBV25-1	TRBJ1-4	ASSELRPTNEKLF
TRBD2	TRBV24-1	TRBJ2-3	AISALAGRIDTQY
TRBD1	TRBV9	TRBJ2-7	ASTGTGGSEQY
TRBD2	TRBV6-1	TRBJ2-1	ASRAGLAGGSWNEQF
.	TRBV20-1	TRBJ2-1	SAEGTYNEQF
TRBD2	TRBV20-1	TRBJ2-1	SARDRGASGGPAYNEQF
TRBD2	TRBV3-1	.	ASSRTSGEPYNEQY
TRBD2	TRBV12-3/TRBV12-4	.	ASTPGTSSWTQY
.	TRBV7-6	TRBJ1-1	ASSLEILTEAF
TRBD1	TRBV6-5	TRBJ2-4	ASSYSTGPGNIQY
TRBD1	TRBV7-8	TRBJ2-2	ASRGQGRSTGELF
TRBD1	TRBV5-8	TRBJ2-7	ASSANTGTGYFGTDEQY
TRBD1	TRBV20-1	TRBJ1-2	SGTGYYGYT
.	TRBV7-9	TRBJ1-2	ASTPSVGGNYGYT
TRBD1	TRBV5-1	.	ASSLTGENIQY
.	TRBV7-8	TRBJ2-7	ASSWGQAYYEQY
.	TRBV30	TRBJ2-5	AWSVHGEETQY
.	TRBV3-1	TRBJ2-7	ASSQGGTHLSEQY
.	TRBV5-6	TRBJ2-4	ASSPGGAKNIQY
TRBD2	TRBV20-1	TRBJ2-1	SASQRGGIYNEQF
TRBD1	TRBV25-1	TRBJ2-1	ASSEGTGQF
TRBD1	TRBV29-1	TRBJ1-5	SASTGDNQPQH
.	TRBV12-3/TRBV12-4	TRBJ2-7	ASSRGGTVPSEQY
.	TRBV20-1	TRBJ2-1	SARDQGPYEQF
.	TRBV27	.	ASTGLPPLWPPWDIQY
.	TRBV6-5	TRBJ1-4	ATPGDEKLF
TRBD2	TRBV4-3	TRBJ2-3	ASSYKSGGGITDTQY
.	TRBV12-3/TRBV12-4	TRBJ2-3	TSSHTRADNPQY
.	TRBV6-6	TRBJ2-2	ASTGTANTGELF
TRBD2	TRBV2	TRBJ2-5	ASSGGIAGGQETQY
.	TRBV7-6	TRBJ2-1	ASSGNSLGEQF
TRBD1	TRBV3-1	TRBJ1-2	ASSQDRKGTAAAYGYT
TRBD1	TRBV29-1	TRBJ1-2	SVADRGATYGYT
.	TRBV6-5	TRBJ1-5	ASRRDRISNQPQH
TRBD2	TRBV28	TRBJ2-1	ASSLPSGGGHNEQF
.	TRBV6-6	TRBJ1-2	ASSYSIPSSYGYT
TRBD1	TRBV27	TRBJ1-4	ASSLYPSGQGTNEKLF
TRBD2	TRBV3-1	TRBJ2-1	ASSLQRGAHHSEQF
.	TRBV5-1	TRBJ2-5	ASSMRESQETQY
TRBD1	TRBV7-2	TRBJ1-1	ASSGRTGVSSEAF
.	TRBV7-9	TRBJ1-6	ASSPAQGTYNSPLH
TRBD1	TRBV7-3	TRBJ1-6	ASSLMSGGESPLH
.	TRBV9	TRBJ2-4	ASSETGTTKNIQY
.	TRBV11-2	TRBJ1-2	ASSVTTNYGYT